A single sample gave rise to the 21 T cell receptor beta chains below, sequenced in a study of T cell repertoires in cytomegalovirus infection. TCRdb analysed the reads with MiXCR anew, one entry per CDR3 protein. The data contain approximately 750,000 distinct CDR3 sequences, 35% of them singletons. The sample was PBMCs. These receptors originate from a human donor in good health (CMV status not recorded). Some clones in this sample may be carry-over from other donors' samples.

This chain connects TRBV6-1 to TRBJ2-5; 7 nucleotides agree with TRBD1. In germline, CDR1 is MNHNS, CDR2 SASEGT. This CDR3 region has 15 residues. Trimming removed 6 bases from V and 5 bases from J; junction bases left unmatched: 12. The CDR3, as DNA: TGTGCCAGCAGCCGCAGGGGGAGTAAGGTTGAGACCCAGTACTTC. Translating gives CASSRRGSKVETQYF.

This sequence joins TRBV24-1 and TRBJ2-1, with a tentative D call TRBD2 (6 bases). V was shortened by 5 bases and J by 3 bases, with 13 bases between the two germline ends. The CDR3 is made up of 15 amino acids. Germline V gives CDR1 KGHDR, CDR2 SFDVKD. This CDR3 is CATSANRGSYNEQFF. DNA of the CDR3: TGTGCCACCAGTGCCAACCGGGGGAGCTACAATGAGCAGTTCTTC.

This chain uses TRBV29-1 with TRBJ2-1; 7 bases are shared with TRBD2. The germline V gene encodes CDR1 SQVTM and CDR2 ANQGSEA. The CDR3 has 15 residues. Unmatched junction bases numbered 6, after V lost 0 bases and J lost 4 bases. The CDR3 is CSVEDPSGEYNEQFF. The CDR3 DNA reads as TGCAGCGTTGAAGATCCAAGCGGGGAATACAATGAGCAGTTCTTC.

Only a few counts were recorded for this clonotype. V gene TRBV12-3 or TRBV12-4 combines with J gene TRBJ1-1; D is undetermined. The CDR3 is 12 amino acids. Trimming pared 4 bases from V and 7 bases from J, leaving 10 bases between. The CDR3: CASSSAGYEAFF. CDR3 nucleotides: TGTGCCAGCAGTTCAGCGGGATATGAAGCTTTCTTT.

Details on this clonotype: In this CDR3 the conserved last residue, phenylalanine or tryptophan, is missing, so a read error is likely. In DNA, the CDR3 is TGTGCCACCAACAGGCTCGGTGGGGGAGCCAAAAACATTCAGTACTTA. Translated, it gives CATNRLGGGAKNIQYL. This chain links TRBV15 with TRBJ2-4; D is possibly TRBD1 or TRBD2 (5 bases each). V was clipped by 7 bases and J by 0 bases, with 16 bases between them. CDR1 is LNHNV, CDR2 YYDKDF, per germline (reference sequence). The CDR3 length is 16 residues.

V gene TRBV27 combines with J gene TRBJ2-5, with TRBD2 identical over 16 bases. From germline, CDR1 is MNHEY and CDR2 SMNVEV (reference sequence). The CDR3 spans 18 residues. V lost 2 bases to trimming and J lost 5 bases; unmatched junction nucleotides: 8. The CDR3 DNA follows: TGTGCCAGCAGTTTACACGGGACTAGCGGGAGGGCCCTGGAGACCCAGTACTTC. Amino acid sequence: CASSLHGTSGRALETQYF.

The CDR3 loop is CASSYFPQGAGSYNEQFF. The CDR3 nucleotides are TGTGCCAGCAGTTACTTCCCACAGGGGGCCGGCTCCTACAATGAGCAGTTCTTC. The V and J genes are TRBV6-5 and TRBJ2-1, with 9 bases fitting TRBD1. CDR3 length: 18 amino acids. Germline-derived CDR1 and CDR2 are MNHEY and SVGAGI. After removal of 1 base from V and 0 bases from J, the junction contained 7 bases not matched to a gene.

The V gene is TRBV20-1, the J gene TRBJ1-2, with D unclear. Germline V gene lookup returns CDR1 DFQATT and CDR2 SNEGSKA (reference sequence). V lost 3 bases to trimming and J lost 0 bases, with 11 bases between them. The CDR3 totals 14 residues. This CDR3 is CSASWPHSNYGYTF. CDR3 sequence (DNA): TGCAGTGCTAGTTGGCCACACTCTAACTATGGCTACACCTTC.

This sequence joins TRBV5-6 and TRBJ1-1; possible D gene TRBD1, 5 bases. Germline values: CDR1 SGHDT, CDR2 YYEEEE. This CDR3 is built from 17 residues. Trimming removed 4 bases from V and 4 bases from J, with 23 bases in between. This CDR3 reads CASSLRVTGRMGTEAFF. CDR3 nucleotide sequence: TGTGCCAGCAGCCTGCGGGTGACGGGACGGATGGGCACTGAAGCTTTCTTT.

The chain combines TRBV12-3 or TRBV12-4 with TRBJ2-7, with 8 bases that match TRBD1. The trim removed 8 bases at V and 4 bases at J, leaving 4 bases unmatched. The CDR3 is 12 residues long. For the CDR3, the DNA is TGTGCCAGCGGGGGACAGGTTTACGAGCAGTACTTC. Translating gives CASGGQVYEQYF.

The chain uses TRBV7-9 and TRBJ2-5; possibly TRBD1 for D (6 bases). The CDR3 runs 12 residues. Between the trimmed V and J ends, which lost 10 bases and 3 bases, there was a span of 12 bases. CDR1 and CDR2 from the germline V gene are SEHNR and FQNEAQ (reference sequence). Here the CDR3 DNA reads TGTGCCACACACCAGGGGAAAGAGACCCAGTACTTC. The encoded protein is CATHQGKETQYF.

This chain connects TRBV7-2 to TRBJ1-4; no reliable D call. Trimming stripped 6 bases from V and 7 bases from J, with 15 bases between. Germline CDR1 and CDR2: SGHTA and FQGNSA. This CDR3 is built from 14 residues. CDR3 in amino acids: CASRRTGWGEKLFF. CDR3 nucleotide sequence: TGTGCCAGCAGGCGTACGGGTTGGGGTGAAAAACTGTTTTTT.

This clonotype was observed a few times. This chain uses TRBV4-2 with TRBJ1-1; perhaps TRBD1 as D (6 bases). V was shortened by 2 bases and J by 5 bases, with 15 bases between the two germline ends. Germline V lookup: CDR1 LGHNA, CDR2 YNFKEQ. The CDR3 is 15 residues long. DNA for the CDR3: TGTGCCAGCAGCCAACGCGACGGGACATTAACTGAAGCTTTCTTT. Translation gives CASSQRDGTLTEAFF.

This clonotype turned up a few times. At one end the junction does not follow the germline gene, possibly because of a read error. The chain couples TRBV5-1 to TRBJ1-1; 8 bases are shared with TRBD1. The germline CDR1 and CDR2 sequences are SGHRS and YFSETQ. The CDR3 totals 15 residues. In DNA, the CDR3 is TGTGCCAGCAGCTTAGCCGGGACAGGGAACACTGAAGCTTTCTTT. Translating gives CASSLAGTGNTEAFF.

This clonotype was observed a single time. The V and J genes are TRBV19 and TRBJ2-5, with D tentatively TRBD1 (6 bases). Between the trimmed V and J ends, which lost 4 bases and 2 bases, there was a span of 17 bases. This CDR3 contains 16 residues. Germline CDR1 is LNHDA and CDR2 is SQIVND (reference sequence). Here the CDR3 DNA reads TGTGCCAGTAGTAGGACAGCCACAAGACTTCAAGAGACCCAGTACTTC. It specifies CASSRTATRLQETQYF.

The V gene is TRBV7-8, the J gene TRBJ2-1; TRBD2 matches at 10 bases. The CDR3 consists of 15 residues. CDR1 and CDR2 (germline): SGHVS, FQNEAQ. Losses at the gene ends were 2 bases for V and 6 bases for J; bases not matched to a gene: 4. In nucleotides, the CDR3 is TGTGCCAGCAGCTTAAGGAGCGGGGGGGCCAATGAGCAGTTCTTC. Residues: CASSLRSGGANEQFF.

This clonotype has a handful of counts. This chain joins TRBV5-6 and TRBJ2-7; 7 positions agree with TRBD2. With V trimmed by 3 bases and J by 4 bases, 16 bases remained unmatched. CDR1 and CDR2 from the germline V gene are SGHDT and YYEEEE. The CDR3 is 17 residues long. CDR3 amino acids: CASSYDRLEREGYEQYF. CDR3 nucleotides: TGTGCCAGCAGCTACGACCGTCTGGAGAGGGAGGGGTACGAGCAGTACTTC.

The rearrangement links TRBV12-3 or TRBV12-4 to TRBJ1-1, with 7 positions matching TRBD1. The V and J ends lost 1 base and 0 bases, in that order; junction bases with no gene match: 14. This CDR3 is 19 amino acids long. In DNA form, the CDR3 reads TGTGCCAGCAGTTTAGACTCAAAACAGGGGAATAGAATGAACACTGAAGCTTTCTTT. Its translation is CASSLDSKQGNRMNTEAFF.

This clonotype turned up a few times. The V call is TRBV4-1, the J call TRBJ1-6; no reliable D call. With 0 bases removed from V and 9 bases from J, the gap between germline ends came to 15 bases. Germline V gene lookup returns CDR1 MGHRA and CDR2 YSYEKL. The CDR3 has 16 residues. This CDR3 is CASSQDPGDRTSPLHF. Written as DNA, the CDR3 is TGCGCCAGCAGCCAAGATCCGGGCGATCGGACTTCACCCCTCCACTTT.

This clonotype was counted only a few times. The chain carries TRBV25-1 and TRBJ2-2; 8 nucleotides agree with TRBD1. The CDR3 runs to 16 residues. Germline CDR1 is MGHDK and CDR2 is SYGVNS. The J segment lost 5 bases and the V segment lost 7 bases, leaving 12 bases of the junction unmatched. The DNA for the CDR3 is TGTGCCAGCACCGAGACAGGACAGGGAGAGACCGGGGAGCTGTTTTTT. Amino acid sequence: CASTETGQGETGELFF.

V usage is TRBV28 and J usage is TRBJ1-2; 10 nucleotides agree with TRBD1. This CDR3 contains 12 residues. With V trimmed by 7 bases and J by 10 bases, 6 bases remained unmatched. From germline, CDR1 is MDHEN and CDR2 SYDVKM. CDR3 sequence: CASTTDRGIYTF. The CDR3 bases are TGTGCCAGCACCACGGACAGGGGGATCTACACCTTC.